This TCR beta chain derives from a study of cytomegalovirus exposure and HLA in healthy donors. Method: immunoSEQ multiplex PCR; TCRdb's copy keeps in-frame clones and lacks some. The table has approximately 130,000 clones, about 87% seen once. This CDR3 comprises 15 residues. Germline CDR1 is LGHNA and CDR2 is YNFKEQ. The V and J ends lost 1 base and 6 bases, in that order; junction bases with no gene match: 8. In regard to this clone: Its antigen is undetermined.

Separate from the roughly 710-subject first cohort, the 120-subject validation cohort was the one that the donors belonged to. General study findings and limits: Within the 130 or so validation repertoires, first-cohort TCR clusters tended to co-occur, according to a later analysis. As confirmed in vitro, a few CMV-associated chains were specific for CMV antigens. High specificity and sensitivity for cytomegalovirus status were reported for the classifier.

The chain is built from TRBV4-2 and TRBJ1-2; 7 positions match TRBD1. The TCR originated in a woman between 18 and 29 years old in good health and CMV-seronegative. The specimen was PBMCs. CDR3 region: CASSQVGDRVDGYTF. The CDR3 DNA follows: TGTGCCAGCAGCCAAGTGGGAGACAGGGTGGATGGCTACACCTTC.